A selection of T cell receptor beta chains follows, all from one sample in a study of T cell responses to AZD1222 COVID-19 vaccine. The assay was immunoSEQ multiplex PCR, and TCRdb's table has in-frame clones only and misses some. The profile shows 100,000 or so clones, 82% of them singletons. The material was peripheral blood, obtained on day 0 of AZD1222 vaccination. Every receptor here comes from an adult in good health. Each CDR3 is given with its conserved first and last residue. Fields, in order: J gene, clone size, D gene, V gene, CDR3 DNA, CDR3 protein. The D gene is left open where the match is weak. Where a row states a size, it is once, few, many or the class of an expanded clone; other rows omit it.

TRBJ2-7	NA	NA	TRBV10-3	TGTGCCACTAAACAGACAGTATCCTACGAGCAGTACTTC	CATKQTVSYEQYF
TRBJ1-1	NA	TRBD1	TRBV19	TGTGCCAGTAGTACGATGACAGGGAGGACTGAAGCTTTCTTT	CASSTMTGRTEAFF
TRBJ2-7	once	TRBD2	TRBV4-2	TGTGCCAGCAGCCAAGATATTCCGTTAGCGGGGGGCGCGTACGAGCAGTACTTC	CASSQDIPLAGGAYEQYF
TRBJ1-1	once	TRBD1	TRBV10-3	TGTGCCATCAGAGGGGGACAGGGCAACACTGAAGCTTTCTTT	CAIRGGQGNTEAFF
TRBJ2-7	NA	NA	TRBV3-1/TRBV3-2	TGTGCCAGCAGCCACCCTGGGACCTACGAGCAGTACTTC	CASSHPGTYEQYF
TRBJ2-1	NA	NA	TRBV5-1	TGCGCCAGCAGCTTGGGGACGGGGGGCTTAGATGAGCAGTTCTTC	CASSLGTGGLDEQFF
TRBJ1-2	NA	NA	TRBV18	TGTGCCAGCTCAGCTCAGGGGCGCGGCTACACCTTC	CASSAQGRGYTF
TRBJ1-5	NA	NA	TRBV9	TGTGCCAGCAGCGCCATCCCGGGAAAGCCCCAGCATTTT	CASSAIPGKPQHF
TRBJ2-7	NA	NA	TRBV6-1	TGTGCCAGCAGTGAAGCCCTCAGTTCTTCCTACGAGCAGTACTTC	CASSEALSSSYEQYF
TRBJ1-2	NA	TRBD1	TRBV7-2	TGTGCCAGCAGCTTAGGCAGGGGGCAATATGGCTACACCTTC	CASSLGRGQYGYTF
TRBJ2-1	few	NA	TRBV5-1	TGCGCCAGCAGCCAGTCCAATGAGCAGTTCTTC	CASSQSNEQFF
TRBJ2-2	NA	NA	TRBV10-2	TGCGCCAGCAGTGAGTCGACTGGGGTTTACACCGGGGAGCTGTTTTTT	CASSESTGVYTGELFF
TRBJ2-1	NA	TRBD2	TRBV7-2	TGTGCCAGCATCCCTGCTACCGGTCGGGGGGGCAATGAGCAGTTCTTC	CASIPATGRGGNEQFF
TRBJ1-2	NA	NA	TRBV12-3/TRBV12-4	TGTGCCAGCAGTCGACAGTGGGTTGACGGCTACACCTTC	CASSRQWVDGYTF
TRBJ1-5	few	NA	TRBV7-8	TGTGCCAGCAGCTTATCAAGGGTTCAGCCCCAGCATTTT	CASSLSRVQPQHF
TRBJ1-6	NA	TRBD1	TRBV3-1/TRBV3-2	TGTGCCAGCAGCCAAGGACAGGGCAGTAATTCACCCCTCCACTTT	CASSQGQGSNSPLHF
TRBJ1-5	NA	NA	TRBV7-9	TGTGCCAGCAGCCCCTCTCCAAGCAATCAGCCCCAGCATTTT	CASSPSPSNQPQHF
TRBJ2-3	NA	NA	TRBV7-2	TGTGCCAGCAGCTTAGAAGAAGCAGATACGCAGTATTTT	CASSLEEADTQYF
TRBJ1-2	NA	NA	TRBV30	TGTGCCTGGAGTGACTGGGGGAAAGATGGCTACACCTTC	CAWSDWGKDGYTF
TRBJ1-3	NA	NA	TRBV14	TGTGCCAGCAGCCAACGGCAGGGGTCCGGAAACACCATATATTTT	CASSQRQGSGNTIYF
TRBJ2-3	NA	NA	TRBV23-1	TGCGCCGGTTACCCGGGGGGCACAGATACGCAGTATTTT	CAGYPGGTDTQYF
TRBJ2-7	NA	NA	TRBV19	TGTGCCAGTAGTAAGGGGTACTACGAGCAGTACTTC	CASSKGYYEQYF
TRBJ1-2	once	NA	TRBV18	TGTGCCAGCTCACCACCACTCGTACAGGGAAAAGGTGGCTACACCTTC	CASSPPLVQGKGGYTF
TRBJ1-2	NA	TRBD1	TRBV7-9	TGTGCCAGCAGCCCACGGGGACAGGGGATTTTCGGCTACACCTTC	CASSPRGQGIFGYTF
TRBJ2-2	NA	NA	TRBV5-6	TGTGCCAGCAGCCTCTGGACAGTACCCGGGGAGCTGTTTTTT	CASSLWTVPGELFF
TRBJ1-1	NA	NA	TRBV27	TGTGCCAGCAGGCGAGGGGGTGGGCCTGAAGCTTTCTTT	CASRRGGGPEAFF
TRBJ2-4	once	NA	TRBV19	TGTGCCACCAAACCCCGGGGCGGGTCATTAGCCAAAAACATTCAGTACTTC	CATKPRGGSLAKNIQYF
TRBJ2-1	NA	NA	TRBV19	TGTGCCAGTAGTATAGATCTGAACACCTACAATGAGCAGTTCTTC	CASSIDLNTYNEQFF
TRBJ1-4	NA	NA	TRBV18	TGTGCCAGCTCACTAAGTCGACAGGCTAATGAAAAACTGTTTTTT	CASSLSRQANEKLFF
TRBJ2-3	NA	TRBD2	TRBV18	TGTGCCAGCTCGGGCCTCTCTAGCGGGGGTCCGGAGACAGATACGCAGTATTTT	CASSGLSSGGPETDTQYF
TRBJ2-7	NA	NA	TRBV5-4	TGTGCCAGCAGCTACCGGGGGGCCCACGAGCAGTACTTC	CASSYRGAHEQYF
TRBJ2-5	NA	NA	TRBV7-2	TGTGCCAGCAGCTTCGGGGTCCGGGAGACCCAGTACTTC	CASSFGVRETQYF
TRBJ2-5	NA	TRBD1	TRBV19	TGTGCCAGTAGCAGAATCCGGACAGGACAAGAGACCCAGTACTTC	CASSRIRTGQETQYF
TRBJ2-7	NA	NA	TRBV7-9	TGTGCCAGCAGCCTTCAAGTACAAGGCGAGCAGTACTTC	CASSLQVQGEQYF
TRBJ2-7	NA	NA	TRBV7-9	TGTGCCAGCAGCCCCGCGCGGGGAAGCTCCTACGAGCAGTACTTC	CASSPARGSSYEQYF
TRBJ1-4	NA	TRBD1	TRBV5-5	TGTGCCAGCAGCTTGGCCAGGGCCGGGACAGGGCACGAAAAACTGTTTTTT	CASSLARAGTGHEKLFF
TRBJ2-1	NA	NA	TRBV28	TGTGCCAGCAGCCAGGACTCAAGGGGGCAGTTCTTC	CASSQDSRGQFF
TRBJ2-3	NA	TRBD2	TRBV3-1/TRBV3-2	TGTGCCAGCAGCCAACTCGTAGCAGCGGGGGCCCTCGGTTCGACGCAGTATTTT	CASSQLVAAGALGSTQYF
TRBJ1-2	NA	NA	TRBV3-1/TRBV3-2	TGTGCCAGCAGCCAAGACAGGGGTTTCTATGGCTACACCTTC	CASSQDRGFYGYTF
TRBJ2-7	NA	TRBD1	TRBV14	TGTGCCAGCAGCCAACCGGGACAGTTCTACGAGCAGTACTTC	CASSQPGQFYEQYF
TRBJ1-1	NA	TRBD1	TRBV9	TGTGCCAGCAGCGTGGACCCCGCGACAGGGGTTATGACTGAAGCTTTCTTT	CASSVDPATGVMTEAFF
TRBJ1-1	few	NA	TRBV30	TGTGCCTGGAGTGTAACAGGAAATTTTGCTATGAACACTGAAGCTTTCTTT	CAWSVTGNFAMNTEAFF
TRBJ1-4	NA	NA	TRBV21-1	TGTGCCAGCAGCTACTGGGACAATACTAATGAAAAACTGTTTTTT	CASSYWDNTNEKLFF
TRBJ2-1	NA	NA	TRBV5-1	TGCGCCAGCAGCTTGTCGGCGGGTCGCTACAATGAGCAGTTCTTC	CASSLSAGRYNEQFF
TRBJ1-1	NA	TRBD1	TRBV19	TGTGCCAGTAGTATGGACAGGGGAATAACTGAAGCTTTCTTT	CASSMDRGITEAFF
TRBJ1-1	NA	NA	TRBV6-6	TGTGCCAGCAGCAGACAGGCGAACACTGAAGCTTTCTTT	CASSRQANTEAFF
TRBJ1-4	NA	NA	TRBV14	TGTGCCAGCAGCCAAGATCGGGGCAGGGAGAATGAAAAACTGTTTTTT	CASSQDRGRENEKLFF
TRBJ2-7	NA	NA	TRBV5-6	TGTGCCAGCAGCCCCCCAAGGGGGGATTTCTACGAGCAGTACTTC	CASSPPRGDFYEQYF
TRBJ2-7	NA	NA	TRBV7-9	TGTGCCAGCAGCAAGGACGGGACGTACTACGAGCAGTACTTC	CASSKDGTYYEQYF
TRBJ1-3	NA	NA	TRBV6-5	TGTGCCAGCAGTTACTTAGAACCGGACTCTGGAAACACCATATATTTT	CASSYLEPDSGNTIYF
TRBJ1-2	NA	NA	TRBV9	TGTGCCAGCTCGGGGGTTGGCTACACCTTC	CASSGVGYTF
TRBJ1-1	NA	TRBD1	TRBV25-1	TGTGCCAGCAGTGGGACAGGGCGGAACACTGAAGCTTTCTTT	CASSGTGRNTEAFF
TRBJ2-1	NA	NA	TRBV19	TGTGCCAGTAGAGGATACAATGAGCAGTTCTTC	CASRGYNEQFF
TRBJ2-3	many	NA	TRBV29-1	TGCAGCGTTGAAGGAGGGGGGACAGATACGCAGTATTTT	CSVEGGGTDTQYF
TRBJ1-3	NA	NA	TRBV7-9	TGTGCCAGCACCCGGGAGGGACGGGGAAACACCATATATTTT	CASTREGRGNTIYF